The sequence of this T cell receptor beta chain was determined in a study of PD-1 blockade in mismatch repair-deficient tumors. Overall study findings and caveats: Rapid post-treatment expansion, then contraction, generally preceding radiologic response, marked tumor-resident clones.

This CDR3 comprises 12 residues. Germline V lookup: CDR1 MNHEY, CDR2 SVGAGI. The V and J ends lost 6 bases and 5 bases respectively, with 9 bases between them. A word on this clone: Its target is unknown.

TCRs were sequenced from a few patients responding to pembrolizumab. The method was immunoSEQ multiplex PCR; TCRdb's version includes in-frame clones alone and lacks a portion of them. The sample includes some 100,000 clones, 82% of them seen just once. Sequencing used peripheral blood, obtained 30 to 36 weeks after starting pembrolizumab. The receptor's source is an adult with mismatch repair-deficient cancer. The chain recombines TRBV6-5 with TRBJ2-3; D call uncertain. CDR3 loop: CASRTQGDTQYF. CDR3 sequence (DNA): TGTGCCAGCAGAACTCAAGGAGATACGCAGTATTTT.